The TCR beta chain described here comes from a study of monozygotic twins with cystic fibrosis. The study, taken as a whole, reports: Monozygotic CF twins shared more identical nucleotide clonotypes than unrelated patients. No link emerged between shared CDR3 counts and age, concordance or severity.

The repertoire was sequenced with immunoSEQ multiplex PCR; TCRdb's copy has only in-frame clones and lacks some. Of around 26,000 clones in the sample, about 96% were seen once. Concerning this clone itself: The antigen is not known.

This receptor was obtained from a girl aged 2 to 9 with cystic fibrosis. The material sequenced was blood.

The CDR3 nucleotides are TGTGCCAGCAGCTTCGTGCAACTAGCGGGAGACACAGATACGCAGTATTTT. It codes for CASSFVQLAGDTDTQYF. The chain carries TRBV7-9 and TRBJ2-3; 11 bases line up with TRBD2. The germline V gene encodes CDR1 SEHNR and CDR2 FQNEAQ (reference sequence). After removal of 3 bases from V and 2 bases from J, the junction contained 7 bases not matched to a gene. The CDR3 is made up of 17 amino acids.